One and the same sample provided the 4 T cell receptor beta chains below, sequenced in a study of blood T cell repertoires in COVID-19. Assay used: immunoSEQ multiplex PCR; TCRdb lists only in-frame clones, some missing. The sample contains under 300,000 clones, 80% to 90% of which appear only once. Sequencing was done on a sample of peripheral blood. The receptors were sampled from a woman younger than 45 with active or convalescent COVID-19.

The chain is built from TRBV3-1 (or the pseudogene TRBV3-2) and TRBJ1-6; tentative D call: TRBD1 (6 bases). Looked up from germline, CDR1 is LGHDT and CDR2 is YNNKEL (reference sequence). The V end was cut by 7 bases, the J end by 9 bases, with 16 bases between. The CDR3 sequence is 14 residues long. CDR3 DNA sequence: TGTGCCAGCAATGCAAGGGGGGGAGGTTCACCCCTCCACTTT. Translated, it gives CASNARGGGSPLHF.

V gene TRBV5-1 combines with J gene TRBJ1-2; D gene uncertain. The germline V gene encodes CDR1 SGHRS and CDR2 YFSETQ. This CDR3 spans 14 amino acids. Trimming pared 0 bases from V and 4 bases from J, leaving 10 bases between. Here the CDR3 DNA reads TGCGCCAGCAGCTTGGGCGGGCAGAGCTATGGCTACACCTTC. Amino acids: CASSLGGQSYGYTF.

The chain is built from TRBV18 and TRBJ2-1; 10 bases are shared with TRBD2. Germline CDR1 is KGHSH and CDR2 is LQKENI. V was pared by 2 bases and J by 3 bases, with 7 bases of the junction left unmatched. The CDR3 is made up of 17 amino acids. CDR3 in amino acids: CASSPFSGGAVYNEQFF. CDR3 DNA sequence: TGTGCCAGCTCACCATTCAGCGGGGGGGCGGTCTACAATGAGCAGTTCTTC.

The chain links TRBV20-1 to TRBJ2-7, with D maybe TRBD1 (6 bases). Germline V gives CDR1 DFQATT, CDR2 SNEGSKA (reference sequence). This CDR3 is built from 11 residues. Trimming took 6 bases from V and 4 from J, leaving 10 bases between them. The CDR3 DNA is TGCAGTGCGCACCAGGGGTACGAGCAGTACTTC. Protein product: CSAHQGYEQYF.